This T cell receptor beta chain was sequenced in a study of lymphopenia after photon versus proton radiotherapy. Note on this clone: Its cognate antigen is unknown.

Whole-study results and caveats: Larger post-nadir TCR diversity loss correlated inversely with survival in deceased patients. After the lymphocyte nadir, photon-treated repertoires showed oligoclonal expansion, especially of CD8+ Temra cells. Only patients who died were analyzed for survival; proton advantage is unproven. Relative stability marked proton patients; photon patients lost diversity and naive cells.

The repertoire was sequenced with immunoSEQ multiplex PCR; TCRdb's copy has only in-frame clones and lacks some. The data hold 150,000 to 200,000 clones, with 88% observed a single time. The clonotype originates from a man between 45 and 60 years old with gastric cancer. The sequenced sample was peripheral blood, obtained from a patient treated with photon-based radiotherapy.

CDR3: CASSSRTGDTDTQYF. Written as DNA, the CDR3 is TGTGCCAGCAGCTCAAGGACAGGGGACACAGATACGCAGTATTTT. The rearrangement links TRBV7-9 to TRBJ2-3, with 9 bases fitting TRBD1. V shed 4 bases and J 2 bases; nucleotides not matched to a gene: 4. This CDR3 has 15 amino acids. The germline V gene has CDR1 SEHNR and CDR2 FQNEAQ (reference sequence).